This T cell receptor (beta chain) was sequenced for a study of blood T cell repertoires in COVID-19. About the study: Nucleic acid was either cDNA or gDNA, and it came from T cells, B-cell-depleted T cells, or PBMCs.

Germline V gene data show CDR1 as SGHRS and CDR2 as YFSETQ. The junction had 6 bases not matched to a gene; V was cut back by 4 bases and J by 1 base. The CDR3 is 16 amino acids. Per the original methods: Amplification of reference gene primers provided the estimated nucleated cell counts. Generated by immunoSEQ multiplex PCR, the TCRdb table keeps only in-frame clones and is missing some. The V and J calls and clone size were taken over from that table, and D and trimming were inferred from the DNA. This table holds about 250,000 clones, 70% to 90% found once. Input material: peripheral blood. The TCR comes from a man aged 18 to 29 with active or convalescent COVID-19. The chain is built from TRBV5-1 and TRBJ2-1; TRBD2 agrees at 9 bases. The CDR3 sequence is CASSNGLAISYNEQFF. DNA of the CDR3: TGCGCCAGCAGCAACGGACTAGCGATATCCTACAATGAGCAGTTCTTC.